The source of this T cell receptor (beta chain) is a study of T cells after yellow fever vaccination. Whole-study context: SMART-Seq v4 Ultra Low Input handled preparation of low-cell-number fractions.

Study-wide findings and caveats: A minor fraction of clonotypes spanned both CD4 and CD8 compartments.

There are a few counts of this clonotype. Its antigen is undetermined. The CDR3 sequence is 20 residues long. 5'RACE template switching generated TCR cDNA, adding a universal primer site and UMIs. TCRdb re-called the 5' RACE reads through MiXCR, storing one row per CDR3 protein. The data contain about 240,000 distinct CDR3 sequences, about 7.1% of them singletons. The starting material was CD4+ T cells sorted from PBMCs, obtained 15 days after the yellow fever booster vaccination. This sequence was found in a man aged 25-40 years who received the YFV17D yellow fever vaccine. This sequence joins TRBV21-1 and TRBJ2-3; TRBD2 is taken as the D call from the table, unchecked against the DNA. TRBV21-1 is marked as a pseudogene. The CDR3 region is CASSVLTSGLPPEGGDTQYF. In nucleotides, the CDR3 is TGTGCCAGCAGCGTCCTCACTAGCGGGTTACCCCCCGAGGGGGGGGATACGCAGTATTTT.